A single sample gave rise to the 32 T cell receptor beta chains below, sequenced in a study of shared clonotypes between healthy human individuals. Assay: immunoSEQ multiplex PCR; the TCRdb copy retains only in-frame clones and omits some. In the table there are some 2.3 million clones, 80% to 95% of which are singletons. The sequencing input was naive CD4+ T cells from PBMCs. Subset specified: CD45RA+ positively selected. Receptors were obtained from a man between 18 and 29 years old in good health. Some clones in this sample may be carry-over from other donors' samples.

The chain carries TRBV5-5 and TRBJ1-4; TRBD1 agrees at 11 bases. After removal of 0 bases from V and 5 bases from J, the junction contained 12 bases not matched to a gene. The length of the CDR3 is 19 residues. Germline values: CDR1 SGHKS, CDR2 YYEKEE (reference sequence). The CDR3 is CASSLGLLGTGGWNEKLFF. The DNA of the CDR3 is TGTGCCAGCAGCTTGGGTCTACTCGGGACAGGGGGTTGGAATGAAAAACTGTTTTTT. The full variable domain, in which reference TRBV5-5 and TRBJ1-4 provide the parts outside the CDR3, is DAGVTQSPTHLIKTRGQQVTLRCSPISGHKSVSWYQQVLGQGPQFIFQYYEKEERGRGNFPDRFSARQFPNYSSELNVNALLLGDSALYLCASSLGLLGTGGWNEKLFFGSGTQLSVL.

This chain joins TRBV10-3 and TRBJ2-7; 7 bases are shared with TRBD2. There are 15 residues in the CDR3. Germline lookup yields CDR1 ENHRY and CDR2 SYGVKD. Losses at the gene ends were 5 bases for V and 2 bases for J; bases not matched to a gene: 9. CDR3 region: CAISQGERGPYEQYF. The CDR3 DNA reads as TGTGCCATCAGTCAGGGTGAGCGGGGCCCCTACGAGCAGTACTTC.

The chain carries TRBV21-1 and TRBJ2-1. TRBV21-1 is flagged as a pseudogene. The CDR3 loop spans 19 amino acids. CDR3 nucleotide sequence: TGTGCCAGCAAGATCGGACTTGGGGCCGTATTGGGCTCCTACAATGAGCAGTTCTTC. It encodes CASKIGLGAVLGSYNEQFF.

The chain couples TRBV27 to TRBJ1-5, with a possible D match to TRBD1 (5 bases). Between the trimmed V and J ends, which lost 3 bases and 0 bases, there was a span of 15 bases. CDR3 length equals 17 residues. In germline, CDR1 is MNHEY, CDR2 SMNVEV (reference sequence). CDR3: CASSFPTTASSNQPQHF. The CDR3 region has the DNA TGTGCCAGCAGTTTCCCGACGACAGCCTCTAGCAATCAGCCCCAGCATTTT.

The CDR3 region is CASSLVRDRYTGELFF. Written as DNA, the CDR3 is TGTGCCAGCAGCTTGGTCCGGGACAGATACACCGGGGAGCTGTTTTTT. This chain uses TRBV5-6 with TRBJ2-2; TRBD1 agrees at 7 bases. The V gene's germline CDR1 is SGHDT and CDR2 YYEEEE. CDR3 length: 16 amino acids. Trimming took 0 bases from V and 3 from J; bases not matched to a gene: 5.

The chain combines TRBV5-4 with TRBJ2-7; TRBD1 might be the D (6 bases). CDR1 and CDR2 (germline): SGHNT, YYREEE (reference sequence). The CDR3 sequence is 13 residues long. Trimming took 0 bases from V and 7 from J, leaving 11 bases between them. In DNA, the CDR3 is TGTGCCAGCAGCTTGGCAGGGGATAGGGAGCAGTACTTC. Its protein product is CASSLAGDREQYF.

The chain is built from TRBV6-6 and TRBJ2-7; maybe TRBD2 (5 bases). Deletions cut 5 bases from V and 1 base from J, with 12 bases between. CDR1 is MNHNY, CDR2 SVGAGI, per germline (reference sequence). This CDR3 is built from 14 residues. CDR3 in DNA: TGTGCCAGCAGTCCGGACTTGGGGTCCTACGAGCAGTACTTC. Protein sequence: CASSPDLGSYEQYF.

V and J are TRBV7-9 and TRBJ2-1; 9 bases map to TRBD1. The ends lost 1 base at V and 9 bases at J; junction bases unmatched: 4. The germline V gene encodes CDR1 SEHNR and CDR2 FQNEAQ (reference sequence). The CDR3 totals 14 residues. The CDR3 region has the DNA TGTGCCAGCAGCTTAGGAACAGGGGGCCGTGAGCAGTTCTTC. This sequence encodes CASSLGTGGREQFF.

The rearrangement joins TRBV6-1 to TRBJ1-1; D may be TRBD1 (6 bases). V was shortened by 6 bases and J by 0 bases, with 11 bases between the two germline ends. Germline values: CDR1 MNHNS, CDR2 SASEGT. This CDR3 comprises 14 residues. CDR3 sequence: CASRETGMNTEAFF. In DNA form, the CDR3 reads TGTGCCAGCAGGGAAACAGGGATGAACACTGAAGCTTTCTTT.

V is TRBV19 and J is TRBJ1-2, with D tentatively TRBD1 (6 bases). The germline gives CDR1 LNHDA, CDR2 SQIVND (reference sequence). CDR3 length: 16 residues. V lost 5 bases and J 1 base, leaving 17 bases between the germline ends. CDR3 residues: CASSPPGTPYNYGYTF. The CDR3 DNA follows: TGTGCCAGTAGTCCACCCGGGACACCATATAACTATGGCTACACCTTC.

This clone came up a few times. The chain recombines TRBV6-5 with TRBJ1-1; D is unresolved. CDR1 is MNHEY and CDR2 is SVGAGI in the germline V gene. The CDR3 runs to 14 residues. With 1 base removed from V and 1 base from J, the gap between germline ends came to 7 bases. The CDR3 spells CASSYWAQNTEAFF. DNA of the CDR3: TGTGCCAGCAGTTACTGGGCTCAGAACACTGAAGCTTTCTTT.

CDR3 residues: CASSQSGSPAGELFF. DNA of the CDR3: TGTGCCAGCAGTCAAAGCGGGAGTCCAGCCGGGGAGCTGTTTTTT. The J gene is TRBJ2-2, the V gene TRBV28; 8 bases match TRBD2. Unmatched junction bases numbered 8, after V lost 5 bases and J lost 6 bases. Germline values: CDR1 MDHEN, CDR2 SYDVKM. The CDR3 is 15 amino acids.

The chain links TRBV9 to TRBJ2-2, with TRBD2 matching 8 bases. This CDR3 contains 17 residues. V lost 4 bases and J lost 4; bases outside the gene matches: 12. CDR1 and CDR2 from the germline V gene are SGDLS and YYNGEE. CDR3 nucleotide sequence: TGTGCCAGCAGCACCCCCACGGGAGGGGACTTCACCGGGGAGCTGTTTTTT. It specifies CASSTPTGGDFTGELFF. The full variable domain, in which reference TRBV9 and TRBJ2-2 provide the parts outside the CDR3, is DSGVTQTPKHLITATGQRVTLRCSPRSGDLSVYWYQQSLDQGLQFLIQYYNGEERAKGNILERFSAQQFPDLHSELNLSSLELGDSALYFCASSTPTGGDFTGELFFGEGSRLTVL.

This chain joins TRBV5-1 and TRBJ2-1, with 10 bases matching TRBD2. The germline gives CDR1 SGHRS, CDR2 YFSETQ. The CDR3 has 17 residues. V gave up 1 base and J gave up 10 bases; unmatched junction bases: 14. This CDR3 is CASSLRPLAGALDEQFF. The CDR3 nucleotides read TGCGCCAGCAGCTTGCGTCCCCTAGCGGGAGCTTTGGACGAGCAGTTCTTC.

This clone was seen once. The V call is TRBV10-3, the J call TRBJ1-2, with 10 bases fitting TRBD1. This CDR3 contains 12 residues. The germline V gene encodes CDR1 ENHRY and CDR2 SYGVKD. The junction had 4 bases not matched to a gene; V was cut back by 4 bases and J by 11 bases. In DNA form, the CDR3 reads TGTGCCATCAGTGGACAGGGGGCCCTTTACACCTTC. It translates to CAISGQGALYTF.

In regard to this clone: Other DNA sequences in the same sample also yield this CDR3. The chain has TRBV28 and TRBJ2-3; D is uncertain. CDR1 and CDR2 (germline): MDHEN, SYDVKM. Trimming left V 6 bases short and J 0 bases short, with 1 base between. The CDR3 is 11 amino acids. The CDR3 loop reads CASRSTDTQYF. The CDR3 nucleotides are TGTGCCAGCAGAAGCACAGATACGCAGTATTTT.

This rearrangement joins TRBV6-5 to TRBJ1-3; 7 bases are shared with TRBD1. V dropped 6 bases and J dropped 2; count of bases not matched to a gene: 7. The CDR3 covers 15 residues. CDR1 and CDR2 (germline): MNHEY, SVGAGI. CDR3 sequence (DNA): TGTGCCAGCAGCCGAGACAGGGCACCTGGAAACACCATATATTTT. Translated, it gives CASSRDRAPGNTIYF.

The DNA for the CDR3 is TGTGCCAGCAGTTTAAGCCACCAAGAGACCCAGTACTTC. Protein sequence: CASSLSHQETQYF. The rearrangement uses TRBV28 and TRBJ2-5; D not certain. V was cut by 2 bases and J by 0 bases, with 4 bases left in between. CDR1 and CDR2 from the germline V gene are MDHEN and SYDVKM. The CDR3 runs to 13 residues.

A word on this clone: This CDR3 is also generated by other DNA sequences in the sample. V and J are TRBV7-3 and TRBJ2-7; TRBD1 matches 10 bases. V was pared by 2 bases and J by 5 bases, with 0 bases of the junction left unmatched. The CDR3 is 13 amino acids. Germline CDR1 reads SGHTA; CDR2 reads FQGTGA. CDR3 DNA: TGTGCCAGCAGCTTAGGGACAGGGGACGAGCAGTACTTC. It is translated as CASSLGTGDEQYF.

Only one count was recorded for this clone. V gene TRBV5-4 combines with J gene TRBJ1-5; D uncertain. Germline V gives CDR1 SGHNT, CDR2 YYREEE (reference sequence). Trimming cost V 4 bases and J 6 bases, with 11 bases left between them. CDR3 length equals 13 residues. The CDR3 DNA sequence: TGTGCCAGCAGCCCCAGCTTAGGTCAGCCCCAGCATTTT. This encodes CASSPSLGQPQHF.

The V gene is TRBV10-2, the J gene TRBJ2-6, with D possibly being TRBD1 (6 bases). The germline V and J ends were trimmed by 4 bases and 4 bases, with 17 bases remaining between them. Germline CDR1 is WSHSY and CDR2 is SAAADI. The CDR3 extends over 17 amino acids. The CDR3 reads CASSAPRTGRGANVLTF. In DNA, the CDR3 is TGCGCCAGCAGTGCCCCCCGAACAGGGCGAGGGGCCAACGTCCTGACTTTC.

The J gene is TRBJ1-1, the V gene TRBV7-9, with D unresolved. The CDR3 is made up of 12 amino acids. The germline CDR1 and CDR2 sequences are SEHNR and FQNEAQ (reference sequence). Trimming removed 1 base at V and 6 bases at J, with 6 bases between. The CDR3 region is CASSLEAAEAFF. The CDR3 DNA sequence: TGTGCCAGCAGCTTAGAAGCTGCTGAAGCTTTCTTT. Together with reference TRBV7-9 and TRBJ1-1, the CDR3 gives the full variable domain: DTGVSQNPRHKITKRGQNVTFRCDPISEHNRLYWYRQTLGQGPEFLTYFQNEAQLEKSRLLSDRFSAERPKGSFSTLEIQRTEQGDSAMYLCASSLEAAEAFFGQGTRLTVV.

The chain uses TRBV6-5 and TRBJ1-4; D ambiguous. In germline, CDR1 is MNHEY, CDR2 SVGAGI. This CDR3 region has 15 residues. V was pared by 6 bases and J by 8 bases, with 19 bases between. In DNA, the CDR3 is TGTGCCAGCAGGAGAACGGGTTACCTTGGAGAAAAACTGTTTTTT. Amino acids: CASRRTGYLGEKLFF.

This clone was detected a few times. This chain joins TRBV6-6 and TRBJ1-2, with 7 bases lining up with TRBD1. The V segment lost 0 bases and the J segment 8 bases; nucleotides outside the gene matches: 3. The CDR3 spans 13 residues. The germline CDR1 and CDR2 sequences are MNHNY and SVGAGI (reference sequence). For the CDR3, the DNA is TGTGCCAGCAGTTACTCGATAGGGGGCGGCTACACCTTC. It encodes CASSYSIGGGYTF.

J is TRBJ1-4 and V is TRBV11-3; D unclear. This CDR3 has 13 residues. Looked up from germline, CDR1 is SGHNT and CDR2 is YENEEA. The ends were cut back, 5 bases at V and 11 bases at J, with 15 bases in the middle. The CDR3 spells CASSSGIAGKLFF. In DNA form, the CDR3 reads TGTGCCAGCAGCAGCGGCATTGCGGGGAAACTGTTTTTT.

This clone has only one observation. The J gene is TRBJ2-4, the V gene TRBV11-3, with D possibly being TRBD1 (5 bases). The germline V and J ends were trimmed by 2 bases and 3 bases, with 11 bases remaining between them. The CDR3 runs to 15 residues. Germline CDR1 reads SGHNT; CDR2 reads YENEEA. The DNA for the CDR3 is TGTGCCAGCAGCTTATACGGCCAGGGCAAAAACATTCAGTACTTC. Translation gives CASSLYGQGKNIQYF.

This clone was picked up one time. Relative to the germline gene, one junction end is altered; a read error may explain this. The chain has TRBV7-7 and TRBJ2-1, with 10 bases lining up with TRBD2. Germline CDR1 reads SSHAT; CDR2 reads FNYEAQ (reference sequence). This CDR3 contains 17 residues. CDR3 nucleotides: TGTGCCAGCAGCTCAACCCTAGCGGGAGCGTCCTTCAATGAGCAGTTCTTC. This encodes CASSSTLAGASFNEQFF.

This chain joins TRBV5-1 and TRBJ1-4; D remains ambiguous. V was cut by 3 bases and J by 5 bases, with 14 bases left in between. The CDR3 sequence is 15 residues long. The germline V gene has CDR1 SGHRS and CDR2 YFSETQ. CDR3 nucleotides: TGCGCCAGCAGCTCTGGACGGATCACCAATGAAAAACTGTTTTTT. It yields the protein CASSSGRITNEKLFF.

The J gene is TRBJ2-2, the V gene TRBV9, with TRBD2 matching 8 bases. The length of the CDR3 is 16 residues. Germline V gene data show CDR1 as SGDLS and CDR2 as YYNGEE. After removal of 0 bases from V and 4 bases from J, the junction contained 5 bases not matched to a gene. This CDR3 is CASSVASAGATGELFF. The CDR3 coding sequence is TGTGCCAGCAGCGTAGCATCAGCGGGAGCCACCGGGGAGCTGTTTTTT. Drawing the rest from reference TRBV9 and TRBJ2-2, the complete variable domain is DSGVTQTPKHLITATGQRVTLRCSPRSGDLSVYWYQQSLDQGLQFLIQYYNGEERAKGNILERFSAQQFPDLHSELNLSSLELGDSALYFCASSVASAGATGELFFGEGSRLTVL.

The chain recombines TRBV25-1 with TRBJ2-2; D not certain. This CDR3 contains 13 residues. Between the trimmed V and J ends, which lost 6 bases and 6 bases, there was a span of 11 bases. Germline assignment: CDR1 MGHDK and CDR2 SYGVNS. The CDR3 spells CASRALGSGELFF. For the CDR3, the DNA is TGTGCCAGCAGGGCCCTTGGGTCCGGGGAGCTGTTTTTT.

The V gene is TRBV15, the J gene TRBJ1-4; 7 positions agree with TRBD1. Germline lookup yields CDR1 LNHNV and CDR2 YYDKDF (reference sequence). V was clipped by 8 bases and J by 4 bases; unmatched bases: 10. This CDR3 has 15 residues. The CDR3 loop is CATSGGGAGNEKLFF. CDR3 DNA sequence: TGTGCCACCTCTGGAGGGGGCGCTGGTAATGAAAAACTGTTTTTT.

As for this clone: Distinct nucleotide sequences in the sample also encode this CDR3. The V call is TRBV14, the J call TRBJ1-2; no clear D. Germline CDR1 reads SGHDN; CDR2 reads FVKESK. The CDR3 runs to 12 residues. V was shortened by 1 base and J by 3 bases, with 3 bases between the two germline ends. The CDR3 region has the DNA TGTGCCAGCAGCCAAGTGCACTATGGCTACACCTTC. Translation gives CASSQVHYGYTF.